The 26 T cell receptor beta chains in this list originate from one sample, sequenced in a study of blood T cells in healthy people across ages. Sample-barcoded 5' priming and a J-beta primer mix drove a second PCR of about 6 to 12 cycles. TCRdb reanalysed the 5' RACE reads using MiXCR and keeps one entry per CDR3 protein. The data hold over 300,000 distinct CDR3 sequences, with 50% to 60% observed a single time. Sequences were obtained from blood. Every receptor here comes from a man aged 55 to 70 in good health.

J is TRBJ2-2 and V is TRBV10-3; 14 nucleotides agree with TRBD2. V lost 5 bases and J lost 0; bases outside the gene matches: 5. CDR1 and CDR2 from the germline V gene are ENHRY and SYGVKD. CDR3 length equals 18 residues. The CDR3 DNA reads as TGTGCCATCAGTCGGGGGACTAGCGGGGGATCGAACACCGGGGAGCTGTTTTTT. It specifies CAISRGTSGGSNTGELFF.

Only a few counts were recorded for this clonotype. The chain links TRBV5-5 to TRBJ2-1; D unclear. The CDR3 is 15 residues long. V was trimmed by 4 bases and J by 1 base, leaving 12 bases between them. CDR1 and CDR2 (germline): SGHKS, YYEKEE (reference sequence). The chain's CDR3 is CASSPVVGSYNEQFF. The CDR3 DNA sequence: TGTGCCAGCAGCCCCGTTGTCGGGTCCTACAATGAGCAGTTCTTC. Based on the CDR3 plus reference TRBV5-5 and TRBJ2-1, the full variable domain is DAGVTQSPTHLIKTRGQQVTLRCSPISGHKSVSWYQQVLGQGPQFIFQYYEKEERGRGNFPDRFSARQFPNYSSELNVNALLLGDSALYLCASSPVVGSYNEQFFGPGTRLTVL.

This rearrangement joins TRBV27 to TRBJ1-4; D is unclear. In germline, CDR1 is MNHEY, CDR2 SMNVEV (reference sequence). The CDR3 sequence is 14 residues long. V lost 3 bases to trimming and J lost 5 bases, with 10 bases between them. The CDR3 DNA follows: TGTGCCAGCAGTTTTATTGGGCAAAATGAAAAACTGTTTTTT. Its protein is CASSFIGQNEKLFF. The full variable domain, completed using reference TRBV27 and TRBJ1-4, is EAQVTQNPRYLITVTGKKLTVTCSQNMNHEYMSWYRQDPGLGLRQIYYSMNVEVTDKGDVPEGYKVSRKEKRNFPLILESPSPNQTSLYFCASSFIGQNEKLFFGSGTQLSVL.

The rearrangement uses TRBV7-6 and TRBJ2-3, with D tentatively TRBD2 (6 bases). Germline CDR1 and CDR2: SGHVS and FNYEAQ. V lost 5 bases and J lost 1, with 16 bases in between. This CDR3 has 16 residues. The CDR3 region is CASSTSRLGGTDTQYF. The CDR3 nucleotides are TGTGCCAGCAGCACCAGCCGACTAGGCGGCACAGATACGCAGTATTTT.

This clonotype was seen a few times. The genes are TRBV27 and TRBJ2-3, with 7 bases identical to TRBD1. The V gene end was trimmed by 8 bases and the J gene end by 3 bases; junction bases not matched to a gene: 2. The germline CDR1 and CDR2 sequences are MNHEY and SMNVEV (reference sequence). This CDR3 is built from 12 residues. CDR3 bases: TGTGCCAGCCAGGACAGGACAGATACGCAGTATTTT. It encodes CASQDRTDTQYF.

The V gene is TRBV10-3, the J gene TRBJ2-1, with a weak D call TRBD2 (5 bases). The CDR3 runs to 17 residues. From germline, CDR1 is ENHRY and CDR2 SYGVKD. The V end was cut by 3 bases, the J end by 3 bases, with 18 bases between. The CDR3 region has the DNA TGTGCCATCAGTGAATTTCCGATTCGGGATTACTACAATGAGCAGTTCTTC. Amino acids: CAISEFPIRDYYNEQFF.

In regard to this clonotype: An end of the junction differs from the germline gene, which may be a read error. The DNA for the CDR3 is TGTGCCATCAGAGAGGAACAAGGGACCCAGTACTTC. As protein: CAIREEQGTQYF. This sequence joins TRBV10-3 and TRBJ2-7; D is undetermined. The DNA matches TRBJ2-5 better at its end, which makes the J call doubtful. Germline values: CDR1 ENHRY, CDR2 SYGVKD. This CDR3 region has 12 residues.

DNA of the CDR3: TGCAGTGTGTCATTAGGGGTTTATCAGCCCCAGCATTTT. Translated, it gives CSVSLGVYQPQHF. This chain connects TRBV20-1 to TRBJ1-5; a possible D gene is TRBD1 (5 bases). V lost 7 bases to trimming and J lost 5 bases, with 15 bases between them. The germline V gene encodes CDR1 DFQATT and CDR2 SNEGSKA (reference sequence). This CDR3 is built from 13 residues.

The chain combines TRBV7-2 with TRBJ2-2; D might be TRBD2 (5 bases). V dropped 8 bases and J dropped 1 base, with 14 bases sitting between them. The CDR3 loop spans 15 amino acids. From germline, CDR1 is SGHTA and CDR2 FQGNSA. This CDR3 is CTSRRGSRNTGELFF. CDR3 sequence (DNA): TGTACCAGCCGACGCGGGTCTCGGAACACCGGGGAGCTGTTTTTT.

This clonotype has just a few counts. The gene calls are TRBV11-2 and TRBJ2-4; D is possibly TRBD1 or TRBD2 (6 bases each). The DNA end lines up better with TRBJ2-7; the J call may be wrong. The CDR3 spans 14 residues. Germline CDR1 is SGHAT and CDR2 is FQNNGV. Written as DNA, the CDR3 is TGTGCCAGCAGCTTAGAAGGGGGGCTCTACGAGCAGTACTTC. It yields the protein CASSLEGGLYEQYF.

About this clonotype itself: A much larger clone is a single base away; this may be a read error. The chain is built from TRBV28 and TRBJ1-2, with D uncertain. Germline values: CDR1 MDHEN, CDR2 SYDVKM. The CDR3 is 12 residues long. Written as DNA, the CDR3 is TGTGCCAGCAGTCTAGCGTACTATGGCTGCACCTTC. Protein sequence: CASSLAYYGCTF.

This clonotype was found a few times. The chain has TRBV29-1 and TRBJ2-5; the match to TRBD2 covers 8 bases. There are 14 residues in the CDR3. CDR1 is SQVTM and CDR2 is ANQGSEA in the germline V gene. Trimming at V came to 3 bases and at J to 4 bases, leaving 7 bases not matched to a gene. CDR3 nucleotides: TGCAGCGTTGAGAAAGCGGGAGTGGGAGAGACCCAGTACTTC. Translation: CSVEKAGVGETQYF.

This sequence joins TRBV3-1 and TRBJ2-1; no firm D call. The CDR3 consists of 18 residues. CDR1 is LGHDT, CDR2 YNNKEL, per germline (reference sequence). With 0 bases removed from V and 0 bases from J, the gap between germline ends came to 15 bases. The CDR3 here is CASSQDLKSMSSYNEQFF. CDR3 sequence (DNA): TGTGCCAGCAGCCAAGATCTTAAGAGTATGAGCTCCTACAATGAGCAGTTCTTC.

V is TRBV18 and J is TRBJ2-7, with D possibly called TRBD1 or TRBD2 (5 bases each). Trimming removed 3 bases from V and 3 bases from J, with 15 bases in between. This CDR3 is 15 amino acids long. CDR1 KGHSH and CDR2 LQKENI come from the germline V gene. In DNA, the CDR3 is TGTGCCAGCTCACCGGGGCTGCGAGGGGACTACGAGCAGTACTTC. This gives the protein CASSPGLRGDYEQYF.

CDR3 loop: CSASESDTQYF. The CDR3 coding sequence is TGCAGTGCTAGTGAATCAGATACGCAGTATTTT. The chain recombines TRBV20-1 with TRBJ2-3; D not resolved. The V and J ends lost 3 bases and 4 bases respectively, with 5 bases between them. The CDR3 consists of 11 residues. CDR1 and CDR2 from the germline V gene are DFQATT and SNEGSKA (reference sequence).

V is TRBV9 and J is TRBJ1-2, with D tentatively TRBD1 (5 bases). V was pared by 0 bases and J by 8 bases, with 14 bases between. The CDR3 totals 14 residues. Germline-derived CDR1 and CDR2 are SGDLS and YYNGEE. CDR3 sequence (DNA): TGTGCCAGCAGCGTAGGGGACTCCACGAGGGGCTACACCTTC. It encodes CASSVGDSTRGYTF. Supplemented by reference TRBV9 and TRBJ1-2, the full variable domain reads DSGVTQTPKHLITATGQRVTLRCSPRSGDLSVYWYQQSLDQGLQFLIQYYNGEERAKGNILERFSAQQFPDLHSELNLSSLELGDSALYFCASSVGDSTRGYTFGSGTRLTVV.

This clonotype was seen a few times. This may stem from a read error, because a much larger clone lies one nucleotide away. The chain has TRBV28 and TRBJ2-5; D remains unclear. CDR3 length: 15 residues. Per germline, CDR1 MDHEN and CDR2 SYDVKM. V shed 6 bases and J shed 11 bases, with 25 bases lying between them. CDR3 nucleotides: TGTGCCAGCAGCCCAGACCCATCAGATTACAATGAGCAGTACTTC. Translating gives CASSPDPSDYNEQYF.

This clonotype was seen more than once but under ten times. The J gene is TRBJ2-1, the V gene TRBV20-1; TRBD1 matches at 7 bases. The CDR3 length is 14 residues. V was pared by 3 bases and J by 3 bases, with 5 bases of the junction left unmatched. CDR1 and CDR2 (germline): DFQATT, SNEGSKA (reference sequence). The CDR3 sequence: CSARGQPLYNEQFF. For the CDR3, the DNA is TGCAGTGCTAGGGGACAGCCTCTCTACAATGAGCAGTTCTTC.

Turning to this clonotype: A read error is possible here, since a much larger clone lies one base away. V and J are TRBV12-3 or TRBV12-4 and TRBJ2-3, with 8 bases matching TRBD2. The CDR3 extends over 16 amino acids. J gave up 1 base and V 5 bases, and 8 bases lay outside the gene matches. The CDR3 DNA follows: TGTGCCAGCAGTCCGGACGTCGGGGGGGGCACAGATACGCAGTATTTT. This gives the protein CASSPDVGGGTDTQYF.

This clonotype occurred many times. The rearrangement links TRBV7-2 to TRBJ2-3; D call uncertain. The CDR3 sequence is 14 residues long. V shed 4 bases and J shed 0 bases, with 8 bases lying between them. Germline CDR1 and CDR2: SGHTA and FQGNSA. In DNA form, the CDR3 reads TGTGCCAGCAGCTCTCCCTCTAGCACAGATACGCAGTATTTT. Translating it yields CASSSPSSTDTQYF.

This clonotype was seen more than once but under ten times. The chain is built from TRBV6-6 and TRBJ2-4; D unresolved. The last part of the DNA fits TRBJ2-7 better; the J call may be wrong. Germline assignment: CDR1 MNHNY and CDR2 SVGAGI (reference sequence). This CDR3 comprises 14 residues. In nucleotides, the CDR3 is TGTGCCAGCAGCCCCCGCGGCACCGCCAGCGAGCAGTACTTC. Translation: CASSPRGTASEQYF.

The chain carries TRBV27 and TRBJ1-2; a possible D gene is TRBD1 (5 bases). The ends were cut back, 6 bases at V and 3 bases at J, with 20 bases in the middle. The germline CDR1 and CDR2 sequences are MNHEY and SMNVEV (reference sequence). This CDR3 comprises 16 residues. CDR3 amino acids: CASSQSSGVLDYGYTF. In DNA form, the CDR3 reads TGTGCCAGCAGCCAATCCTCGGGGGTCCTGGACTATGGCTACACCTTC.

The chain links TRBV28 to TRBJ2-4; D might be TRBD1 or TRBD2, each matching 6 bases. The assigned J gene may be wrong: the sequence end matches TRBJ2-7 better. The CDR3 is made up of 14 amino acids. The V gene's germline CDR1 is MDHEN and CDR2 SYDVKM. CDR3 sequence: CASSFAGEAYEQYF. CDR3 sequence (DNA): TGTGCCAGCAGTTTCGCAGGGGAGGCCTACGAGCAGTACTTC.

This chain links TRBV15 with TRBJ2-7; no clear D. This CDR3 region has 15 residues. Deletions cut 0 bases from V and 1 base from J, with 10 bases between. Germline CDR1 and CDR2: LNHNV and YYDKDF (reference sequence). The CDR3, as DNA: TGTGCCACCAGCAGAGAGACTCACGGATCCTACGAGCAGTACTTC. Protein product: CATSRETHGSYEQYF.

The chain uses TRBV12-3 or TRBV12-4 and TRBJ2-1, with D possibly TRBD1 on 6 matching bases. The CDR3 runs 12 residues. Trimming removed 5 bases from V and 9 bases from J, with 11 bases in between. CDR3 region: CASSPDRFEQFF. CDR3 DNA sequence: TGTGCCAGCAGTCCAGACAGGTTTGAGCAGTTCTTC.

V usage is TRBV9 and J usage is TRBJ2-2; 10 nucleotides match TRBD2. Unmatched junction bases numbered 10, after V lost 2 bases and J lost 3 bases. There are 18 residues in the CDR3. Germline V lookup: CDR1 SGDLS, CDR2 YYNGEE. The CDR3 here is CASSVVPSGGRYTGELFF. The CDR3 DNA is TGTGCCAGCAGCGTTGTCCCTAGCGGGGGCCGATACACCGGGGAGCTGTTTTTT.